What follows is one T cell receptor beta chain and its context. Its antigen remains unidentified. The table came from immunoSEQ multiplex PCR; TCRdb's copy has only in-frame clones and leaves some out. The data show approximately 100,000 clones, less than 75% seen once. CDR3 length: 18 amino acids. CDR1 and CDR2 (germline): MRHNA, SNTAGT. Trimming left V 0 bases short and J 0 bases short, with 12 bases between. The data originate from a study of shared clonotypes between healthy human individuals. Whole-study findings and limits: Blood was the sole source, and tissue repertoires probably differ. It was the few donors that limited the genetic and exposure-history diversity represented.

Source material: memory CD8+ T cells sorted from blood. The subset here: CD45RO+ cells pooled with CCR7-negative TemRA cells. V gene TRBV6-4 combines with J gene TRBJ2-6; D not certain. The sequence was collected from a woman under 40 in good health. The CDR3 spells CASSDSIKGTSGANVLTF. DNA of the CDR3: TGTGCCAGCAGTGACTCGATTAAGGGAACCTCTGGGGCCAACGTCCTGACTTTC.